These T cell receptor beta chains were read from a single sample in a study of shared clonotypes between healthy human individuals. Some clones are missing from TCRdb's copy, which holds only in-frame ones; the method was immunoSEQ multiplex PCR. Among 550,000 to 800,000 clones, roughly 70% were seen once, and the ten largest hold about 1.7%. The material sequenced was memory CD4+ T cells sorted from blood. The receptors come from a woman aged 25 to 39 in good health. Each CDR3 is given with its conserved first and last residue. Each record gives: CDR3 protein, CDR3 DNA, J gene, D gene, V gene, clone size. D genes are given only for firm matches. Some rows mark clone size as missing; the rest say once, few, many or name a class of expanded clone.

CDR3: CASSPDGTVGGYTF
DNA: TGTGCCAGCAGCCCGGACGGTACTGTGGGTGGCTACACCTTC
J: TRBJ1-2
D: .
V: TRBV6-6
size: .

CDR3: CASSKPVASDSTDTQYF
DNA: TGTGCCAGCAGCAAACCGGTCGCTAGCGATAGCACAGATACGCAGTATTTT
J: TRBJ2-3
D: .
V: TRBV5-6
size: few

CDR3: CAISRSAGVDIQYF
DNA: TGTGCCATCAGTCGTTCTGCAGGGGTTGACATTCAGTACTTC
J: TRBJ2-4
D: .
V: TRBV10-3
size: few

CDR3: CASSLSPPIVGGGPTRETQYF
DNA: TGTGCCAGCAGTTTATCACCCCCCATTGTAGGGGGAGGACCAACGCGGGAGACCCAGTACTTC
J: TRBJ2-5
D: .
V: TRBV27
size: few

CDR3: CASSLTSLDRGGGYTF
DNA: TGTGCCAGCAGCTTAACATCGTTGGACAGGGGAGGTGGCTACACCTTC
J: TRBJ1-2
D: TRBD1
V: TRBV7-9
size: .

CDR3: CASRISPEQYF
DNA: TGTGCCAGCAGGATTTCCCCCGAGCAGTACTTC
J: TRBJ2-7
D: .
V: TRBV6-1
size: few

CDR3: CASSIGGSQDTQYF
DNA: TGTGCCAGTAGTATAGGAGGCAGTCAAGATACGCAGTATTTT
J: TRBJ2-3
D: .
V: TRBV19
size: .

CDR3: CASSSRDSNQPQHF
DNA: TGTGCCAGCAGTTCCAGAGATAGCAATCAGCCCCAGCATTTT
J: TRBJ1-5
D: .
V: TRBV6-5
size: many

CDR3: CASSRNTGVGFQETQYF
DNA: TGTGCCAGCTCACGCAATACAGGGGTGGGCTTCCAAGAGACCCAGTACTTC
J: TRBJ2-5
D: TRBD1
V: TRBV18
size: .

CDR3: CATRLQGFYGYTF
DNA: TGTGCCACCAGACTACAGGGATTCTATGGCTACACCTTC
J: TRBJ1-2
D: .
V: TRBV15
size: .

CDR3: CASRRAGGTTYEQYF
DNA: TGTGCCAGCCGACGCGCGGGAGGGACTACCTACGAGCAGTACTTC
J: TRBJ2-7
D: TRBD2
V: TRBV28
size: .

CDR3: CAISDSTSGSYEQYF
DNA: TGTGCCATCAGTGACTCCACTAGCGGGAGTTACGAGCAGTACTTC
J: TRBJ2-7
D: TRBD2
V: TRBV10-3
size: .